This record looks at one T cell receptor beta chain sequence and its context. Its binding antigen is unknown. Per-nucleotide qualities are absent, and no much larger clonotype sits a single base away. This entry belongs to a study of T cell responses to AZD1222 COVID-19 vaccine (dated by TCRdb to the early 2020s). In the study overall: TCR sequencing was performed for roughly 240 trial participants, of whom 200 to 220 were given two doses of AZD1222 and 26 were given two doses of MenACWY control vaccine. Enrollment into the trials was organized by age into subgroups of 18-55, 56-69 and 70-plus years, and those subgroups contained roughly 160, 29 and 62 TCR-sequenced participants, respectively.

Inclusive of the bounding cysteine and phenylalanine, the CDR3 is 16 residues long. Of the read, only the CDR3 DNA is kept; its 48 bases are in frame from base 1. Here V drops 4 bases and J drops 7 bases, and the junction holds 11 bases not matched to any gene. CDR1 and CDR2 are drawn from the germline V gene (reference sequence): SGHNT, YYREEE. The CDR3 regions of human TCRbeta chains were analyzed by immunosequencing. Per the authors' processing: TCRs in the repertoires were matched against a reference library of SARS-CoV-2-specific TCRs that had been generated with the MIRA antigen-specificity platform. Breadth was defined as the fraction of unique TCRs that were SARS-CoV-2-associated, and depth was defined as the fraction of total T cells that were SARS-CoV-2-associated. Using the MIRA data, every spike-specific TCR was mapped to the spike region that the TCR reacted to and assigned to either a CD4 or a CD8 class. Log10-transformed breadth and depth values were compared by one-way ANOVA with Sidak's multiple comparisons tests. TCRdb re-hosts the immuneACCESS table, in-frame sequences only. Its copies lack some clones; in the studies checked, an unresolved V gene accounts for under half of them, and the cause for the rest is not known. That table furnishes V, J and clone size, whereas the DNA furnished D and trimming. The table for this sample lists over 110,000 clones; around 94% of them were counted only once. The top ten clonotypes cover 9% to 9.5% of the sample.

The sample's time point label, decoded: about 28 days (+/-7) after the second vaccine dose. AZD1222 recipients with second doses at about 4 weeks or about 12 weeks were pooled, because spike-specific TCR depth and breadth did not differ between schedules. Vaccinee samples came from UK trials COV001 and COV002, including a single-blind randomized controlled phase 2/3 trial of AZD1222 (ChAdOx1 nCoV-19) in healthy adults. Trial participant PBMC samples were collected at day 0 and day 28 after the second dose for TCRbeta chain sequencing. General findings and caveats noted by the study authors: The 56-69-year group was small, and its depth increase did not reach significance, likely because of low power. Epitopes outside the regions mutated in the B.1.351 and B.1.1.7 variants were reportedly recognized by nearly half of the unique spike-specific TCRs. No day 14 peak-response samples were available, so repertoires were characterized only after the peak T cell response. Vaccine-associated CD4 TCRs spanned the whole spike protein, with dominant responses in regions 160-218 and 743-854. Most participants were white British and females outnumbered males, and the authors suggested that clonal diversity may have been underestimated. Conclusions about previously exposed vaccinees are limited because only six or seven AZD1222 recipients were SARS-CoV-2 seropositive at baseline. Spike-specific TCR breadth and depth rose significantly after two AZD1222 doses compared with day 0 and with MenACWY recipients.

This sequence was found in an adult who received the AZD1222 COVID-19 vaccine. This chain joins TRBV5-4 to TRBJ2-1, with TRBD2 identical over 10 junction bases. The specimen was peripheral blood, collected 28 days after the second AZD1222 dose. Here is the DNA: TGTGCCAGCAGCCCAATGGGGCTAGCGGGAGTTAATGAGCAGTTCTTC. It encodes CASSPMGLAGVNEQFF.